The clone carrying this TCR beta chain was seen many times. Both TCR beta VDJ combination and CDR3 sequence profiling were carried out. Genomic DNA was the template for this profiling. One entry per CDR3 protein, called by TCRdb with MiXCR from the reads. The sample holds 150,000 to 200,000 distinct CDR3 sequences, 40% to 50% seen once. These data originate in a study of CD8+CD57+ T cells in acquired aplastic anemia. Selection for sequencing was limited to patients who had shown CD8+CD57+ cell expansion by flow cytometry. This CDR3 has 16 residues. Looked up from germline, CDR1 is LNHDA and CDR2 is SQIVND (reference sequence). Trimming took off 4 bases at V and 0 bases at J, with 10 bases between the two ends.

Sequencing was performed on sorted CD4+, CD8+, or CD8+CD57+ T cells (not recorded which) from PBMCs. The chain has TRBV19 and TRBJ2-6; D possibly uses TRBD1 or TRBD2 (5 bases each). The clonotype comes from a human donor with aplastic anemia. The CDR3 spells CASSTWDGSGANVLTF. In nucleotides, the CDR3 is TGTGCCAGTAGTACGTGGGACGGCTCTGGGGCCAACGTCCTGACTTTC.